This is a list of T cell receptor beta chains from one sample in a study of Ad26.COV2.S vaccination and SARS-CoV-2 variants. TCRdb's copy holds only in-frame clones and misses some; the assay was immunoSEQ multiplex PCR. The profile covers 380,000 or so clones, with less than 90% appearing a single time and around 6.4% taken by the ten largest. Sample: peripheral blood, taken in a trial of Ad26.COV2.S vaccine versus placebo. These receptors were collected from a person aged 18-60 years who received the Ad26.COV2.S COVID-19 vaccine or a placebo. CDR3s include the opening cysteine and the closing phenylalanine or tryptophan. A D gene is named only where the DNA matches it firmly. Rows may omit the clone size; those that give it use once, few, many or a size class.

j_gene,v_gene,abundance,d_gene,CDR3aa,CDR3nt
TRBJ2-2,TRBV30,NA,TRBD1,CAWKSPDRESGELFF,TGTGCCTGGAAGTCCCCGGACAGGGAATCCGGGGAGCTGTTTTTT
TRBJ2-5,TRBV9,NA,TRBD1,CASSAQDRGSLDTETQYF,TGTGCCAGCAGCGCCCAGGACAGGGGCAGTTTGGATACAGAGACCCAGTACTTC
TRBJ1-5,TRBV7-3,once,TRBD1,CASSLGQGSNQPQHF,TGTGCCAGCAGCCTGGGACAGGGAAGCAATCAGCCCCAGCATTTT
TRBJ2-2,TRBV30,NA,NA,CAWSVLAGSTGELFF,TGTGCCTGGAGTGTACTTGCAGGGAGCACCGGGGAGCTGTTTTTT
TRBJ1-4,TRBV24-1,NA,NA,CATSDLRGGRKKKLFF,TGTGCCACCAGTGATTTGCGTGGGGGAAGGAAAAAAAAACTGTTTTTT
TRBJ2-1,TRBV6-4,NA,TRBD2,CASSVLGTSGSDEQFF,TGTGCCAGCAGTGTCCTAGGGACTAGCGGGAGCGATGAGCAGTTCTTC
TRBJ2-3,TRBV4-1,NA,NA,CASSQGPGLSTDTQYF,TGCGCCAGCAGCCAAGGGCCGGGACTCAGCACAGATACGCAGTATTTT
TRBJ2-5,TRBV21-1,NA,NA,CASSKPPGPGEVKTQYF,TGTGCCAGCAGCAAACCCCCCGGCCCGGGAGAGGTGAAGACCCAGTACTTC
TRBJ2-7,TRBV7-9,NA,NA,CASSPSGSRVMVQYF,TGTGCCAGCAGCCCTTCAGGGAGTCGCGTGATGGTGCAGTACTTC
TRBJ2-6,TRBV6-4,NA,NA,CASSDEESGANVLTF,TGTGCCAGCAGTGACGAGGAGAGTGGGGCCAACGTCCTGACTTTC